The T cell receptor (beta chain) under discussion was sequenced for a study of cytomegalovirus exposure and HLA in healthy donors (dated by TCRdb to 2016 to 2017). Context from the whole study: An earlier analysis of about 560 of the donors reported approximately 260 Gb of sequence data and 100 million to 120 million unique TCR beta sequences obtained from around 170 million T cells. An early release that covered fewer than 800 HLA-typed donors contained about 300 gigabases of sequencing data and approximately 85 million unique TCR sequences. Of the roughly 400 genotyped donors, around 81% fell in the genetic ancestry cluster associated with self-reported Caucasian donors. The aim of the study was to test whether cataloging public T cell receptors could identify signatures of past pathogen exposure. The T cell repertoires of 666 subjects were profiled by immunosequencing and related to cytomegalovirus serostatus. A separate validation cohort of about 110 different subjects was used in addition to the 666-subject first cohort. To predict cytomegalovirus infection status, the study combined high-throughput TCR immunosequencing, statistical association of individual TCRs with disease status, and machine learning. A later analysis re-examined previously published TCR beta repertoires from about 700 donors and added high-resolution HLA genotyping to investigate patterns of TCR occurrence. Rather than using new phenotypic data, the later analysis identified candidate immune exposures from TCR beta sequences and from how often those sequences occurred across donors. In an earlier analysis of roughly 540 of the donors, high-throughput TCR beta sequencing was used to judge whether each TCR beta V gene segment behaved as functional or pseudogenic. Donor age, sex, ethnicity and CMV serostatus were compiled together with the repertoire data. Genome-wide SNP genotypes for about 60% of the roughly 700 donors were used in a later genetic analysis, which treated that subset as a discovery cohort. Every repertoire in the discovery cohort had been generated on one and the same sequencing platform. HLA typing covered class I and class II loci at four-digit resolution. Typing coverage differed by locus: A, B, C, DRB1 and DQB1 were typed in about 620-630 donors, DQA1 in 500 to 550, DPA1 in roughly 590, and DPB1 in 472. A handful of DR-DQ haplotypes were treated as single units for association and clustering because of strong linkage in the cohort. Among about 370 genotyped donors of the cohort, an average of approximately 220,000 unique TCR beta nucleotide sequences was sequenced per donor, of which 15% to 20% were non-productive. Results the study describes overall, beyond this receptor: A later genetic analysis associated a missense DCLRE1C variant with V-gene and J-gene trimming of TCR beta chains, and an independent cohort replicated the association. According to the authors, the approach could potentially be generalized to other disease states and immunological phenotypes. Most CMV-associated TCR beta chains appeared to be HLA-restricted in a later analysis, and the HLA associations seemed to be driven largely by CMV exposure. For the cohort, immune exposure information was limited to CMV serostatus. A cluster of highly shared sequence variants was judged likely to be a technical artifact of the sequencing pipeline. Cytomegalovirus status was reported to be diagnosed by the classifier with high specificity and sensitivity in both the original and validation cohorts. Most TCR sequences were seen in very few donors, while some public TCRs were found in many individuals. In a later analysis, the rate of TCR association differed among HLA loci, with DRB1 alleles having the most associated TCRs and HLA-C alleles having the fewest. A later analysis associated about 16,000 TCR beta sequences with specific HLA alleles at a false discovery rate of 0.05. Compared with equally common non-associated chains, HLA-associated TCR beta chains in a later analysis were more clonally expanded and had lower generation probabilities. A few of the identified cytomegalovirus-associated TCR beta chains were confirmed in vitro to be specific for cytomegalovirus antigens. Because HLA typing was unavailable for some donors at each locus, only the typed subset was used in association tests. A total of 150 to 200 TCR beta chains were listed by the study as associated with cytomegalovirus. A further reported finding was that TCR beta sequences accurately predicted the HLA-A and HLA-B alleles for most subjects in the first cohort. Some IMGT-functional V segments, including TRBV6-2 and TRBV6-3, could not be distinguished by the 87-base-pair reads and were therefore excluded. A later analysis reported that several top co-occurrence clusters appeared linked to parvovirus B19, influenza, CMV and Epstein-Barr virus. Linkage disequilibrium might explain the correlated functional status among segregating V segments, but an unknown experimental factor could not be ruled out. When HLA alleles, especially DR and DQ, strongly co-occurred, TCR associations were difficult to assign to individual alleles. Presence/absence analyses assumed roughly uniform sequencing depth across donors, an assumption that may not hold. This cohort had only TCR beta chains sequenced, and the lack of alpha or paired-chain data limited which features could be detected. Because counts were too low, around 17 rarely observed V segments, including chromosome 9 orphons, were left out of the earlier analysis of 500 to 650 of the donors. In an earlier analysis of a few hundred of the donors, most TCR beta V segments were observed in productive rearrangements about 87% or about 30% of the time, broadly matching IMGT annotations. A later genetic analysis reported fewer N-insertions in productive TCRs among donors in an Asian-associated ancestry cluster than the roughly 650-donor mean.

In total, roughly 710 healthy bone marrow donors made up the cohort. All cohort members were sampled while nominally healthy, although unrecorded immune exposures were likely present. The donor was CMV seropositive and was included in the group of 250 to 300 seropositive cohort members. Every donor gave a peripheral blood sample, and the peripheral blood mononuclear cells from that sample were used for TCR beta sequencing. The Qiagen DNeasy Blood Extraction Kit was used to extract genomic DNA from the blood cell samples. Library construction relied on the immunoSEQ multiplex PCR assay. For the multiplex PCR, a mixture combining 60 forward primers for TCR Vbeta segments and 13 reverse primers for TCR Jbeta segments was used. A multiplex PCR assay on genomic DNA amplified the CDR3 region of rearranged TCR beta genes. On the Illumina HiSeq System, the amplified TCR beta libraries were sequenced as 87-base-pair reads. The authors' analysis ran thus. Across the 500 to 700 repertoires, a later analysis counted tens of millions of unique TCR beta chains, roughly 11 million of which were shared by at least two donors. To remove PCR and sequencing errors, raw reads were error-corrected and collapsed into unique sequences using a nearest-neighbor algorithm that merged closely related sequences. V, D and J gene segments were assigned by aligning CDR3 sequences to IMGT reference sequences. Each retained sequence needed at least a six-nucleotide match to both a V gene segment and a J gene segment. Rearrangements were classified as productive when the CDR3 lacked stop codons and remained in frame with V and J, and all other rearrangements were classified as non-productive. CDR3 was defined according to IMGT convention as the region running from the second conserved V-encoded cysteine to the conserved J-encoded phenylalanine. The earlier analysis of about 530 of the donors excluded any sequence lacking an unambiguous match to a single V gene segment. An earlier analysis of 587 of the donors called V segments functional above 56.7% productive rearrangements and segregating when the between-donor standard deviation exceeded 5%. A statistical classification framework was developed to diagnose cytomegalovirus status using the catalog of TCR beta chain sequences. In a later analysis, TCR nucleotide sequences were compared against IMGT/GENE-DB human TR gene sequences so that V and J genes could be assigned. A later analysis assigned CDR3 sequences and most-parsimonious VDJ recombination scenarios with the TCRdist pipeline. In a later analysis, each TCR beta chain was defined by its CDR3 amino acid sequence together with its V-gene family, and reads without a unique V-gene family were excluded. In a later analysis, several hundred highly shared, low-generation-probability nucleotide sequences were removed to address suspected cross-contamination and a sequencing artifact. In a later analysis, a clonal expansion index was calculated for each public chain from normalized within-repertoire ranks of inferred template counts. A later analysis computed generation probabilities with a VDJ recombination model fitted to out-of-frame rearrangements, and checked the results against IGoR. Hypergeometric tests were used in a later analysis to score TCR-TCR, TCR-HLA and TCR-CMV co-occurrence, with a repertoire-size bias correction applied to the TCR pairs. A later analysis estimated false discovery rates by permuting HLA or CMV assignments 20 times. In a later analysis, co-occurring TCRs were grouped with DBSCAN, and TCRdist sequence similarity was added when clustering was performed within HLA-allele-positive subsets. Co-occurrence clustering excluded repertoires with fewer than 30,000 or more than 120,000 public chains, plus five with anomalous nucleotide sharing. Not all clones reach the TCRdb copy of this immuneACCESS table, which keeps in-frame sequences only. Checked studies attribute under half of the gap to unresolved V genes and leave the rest unexplained. The V and J calls and clone size are taken from that table; D and trimming were inferred from the DNA. This sample holds some 170,000 clones; around four fifths were observed only once. Roughly 9.7% of the sample is in the top ten clones.

V lost 5 bases and J lost 5 bases, and the count of bases not matched to a germline gene is 4. The germline V gene (reference sequence) gives CDR1 as SEHNR and CDR2 as FQNEAQ. Its CDR3 holds 14 amino acids, cysteine through phenylalanine. Just the 42-base CDR3 DNA is kept, in frame starting at base 1. On this clone itself: Its antigen target is currently unknown. Base qualities are not recorded, but no much larger clone differs from it by a single base.

This TCR was recovered from a man between 18 and 29 years old in good health and CMV-seropositive. The sequencing input was PBMCs. Here the chain combines TRBV7-9 and TRBJ1-4, and 8 bases in between align with TRBD1. In nucleotides, the sequence is TGTGCCAGCAGCCGCAGACAGGGGAATGAAAAACTGTTTTTT. Translated, this gives CASSRRQGNEKLFF.